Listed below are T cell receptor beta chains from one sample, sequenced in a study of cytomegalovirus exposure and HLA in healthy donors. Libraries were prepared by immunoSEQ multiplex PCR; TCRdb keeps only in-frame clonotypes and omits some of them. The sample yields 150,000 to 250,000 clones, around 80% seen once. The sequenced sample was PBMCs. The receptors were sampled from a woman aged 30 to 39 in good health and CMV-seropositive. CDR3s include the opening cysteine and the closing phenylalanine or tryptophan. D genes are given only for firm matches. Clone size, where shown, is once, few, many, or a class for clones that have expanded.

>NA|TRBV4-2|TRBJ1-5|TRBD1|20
TGTGCCAGCAGCCAAGATGGGACAGGGGATATGGTCGGTAGCAATCAGCCCCAGCATTTT
CASSQDGTGDMVGSNQPQHF
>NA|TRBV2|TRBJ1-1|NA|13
TGTGCCAGCAGTGAATCAGTAAACACTGAAGCTTTCTTT
CASSESVNTEAFF
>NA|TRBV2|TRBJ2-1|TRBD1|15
TGTGCCAGCAGCGTTACAGGGGGCTCCTACAATGAGCAGTTCTTC
CASSVTGGSYNEQFF
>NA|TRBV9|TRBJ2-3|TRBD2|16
TGTGCCAGCAGCTCTAGCGGGGGGGCGTCCACAGATACGCAGTATTTT
CASSSSGGASTDTQYF
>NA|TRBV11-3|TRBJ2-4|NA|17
TGTGCCAGCGGAATTCGGACACCCAGGAAAGCCAAAAACATTCAGTACTTC
CASGIRTPRKAKNIQYF
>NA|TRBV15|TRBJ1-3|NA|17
TGTGCCACCAGCAGAGATACTGCACCTCTCTCTGGAAACACCATATATTTT
CATSRDTAPLSGNTIYF
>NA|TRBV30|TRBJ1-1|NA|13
TGTGCCTGGAGTCTAGACCTGGGTTCTGAAGCTTTCTTT
CAWSLDLGSEAFF
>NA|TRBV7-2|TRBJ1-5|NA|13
TGTGCCAGCAGCTCGACTCCTTATCAGCCCCAGCATTTT
CASSSTPYQPQHF
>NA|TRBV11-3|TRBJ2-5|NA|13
TGTGCCAGCAGTTGGCAATCCCCAGAGACCCAGTACTTC
CASSWQSPETQYF
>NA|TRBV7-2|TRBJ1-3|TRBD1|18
TGTGCCAGCAGCTTAGTCCGGACAGGGGGCGCGAAAGGAAACACCATATATTTT
CASSLVRTGGAKGNTIYF
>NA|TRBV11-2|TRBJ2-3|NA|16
TGTGCCAGCAGCCCGCGTCTATATGTGGGCACAGATACGCAGTATTTT
CASSPRLYVGTDTQYF
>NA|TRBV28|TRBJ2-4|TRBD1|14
TGTGCCACCCTGGGACAGGGGAGGGGAAACATTCAGTACTTC
CATLGQGRGNIQYF
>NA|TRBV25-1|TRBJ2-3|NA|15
TGTGCCAGCAGTGAAAAAACCGCAGTAACAGATACGCAGTATTTT
CASSEKTAVTDTQYF
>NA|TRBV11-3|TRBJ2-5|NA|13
TGTGCCAGTCGGTCGCGGCAGTCGGAGACCCAGTACTTC
CASRSRQSETQYF
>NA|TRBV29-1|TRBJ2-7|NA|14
TGCAGCGCTCAAAGGACAGTCCCTAACTACGAGCAGTACTTC
CSAQRTVPNYEQYF
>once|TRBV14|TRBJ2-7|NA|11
TGTGCCAGCAGCCCTTTATACGAGCAGTACTTC
CASSPLYEQYF
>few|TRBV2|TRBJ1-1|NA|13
TGTGCCAGCAGCAGTCAGGTGAACACTGAAGCTTTCTTT
CASSSQVNTEAFF
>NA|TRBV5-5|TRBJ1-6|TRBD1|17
TGTGCCAGCAGCCGGGGACAGGGGAGCTCCTATAATTCACCCCTCCACTTT
CASSRGQGSSYNSPLHF
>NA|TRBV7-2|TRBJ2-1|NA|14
TGTGCCAGCAGCTTGTCGGGGTACTACAATGAGCAGTTCTTC
CASSLSGYYNEQFF
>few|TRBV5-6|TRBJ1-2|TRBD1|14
TGTGCCAGCAGCTCCGCAGGACAGGCCTATGGCTACACCTTC
CASSSAGQAYGYTF
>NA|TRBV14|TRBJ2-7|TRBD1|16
TGTGCCAGCAGCCAGGCAGGGACAGGGCTTTCCTACGAGCAGTACTTC
CASSQAGTGLSYEQYF
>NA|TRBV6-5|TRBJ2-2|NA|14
TGTGCCAGCAGACCGATAGGCGGCGGCGGGGAGCTGTTTTTT
CASRPIGGGGELFF
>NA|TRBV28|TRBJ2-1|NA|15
TGTGCCAGCAGTTTATCGGGAGTCTCCTACAATGAGCAGTTCTTC
CASSLSGVSYNEQFF
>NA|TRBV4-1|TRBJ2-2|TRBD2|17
TGCGCCAGCAGCCAACGAAGCGGGGGGTTGGACACCGGGGAGCTGTTTTTT
CASSQRSGGLDTGELFF
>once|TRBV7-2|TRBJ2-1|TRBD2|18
TGTGCCAGCAGCCTTGGGACTAGCGGGAGGTATGGGATCAATGAGCAGTTCTTC
CASSLGTSGRYGINEQFF
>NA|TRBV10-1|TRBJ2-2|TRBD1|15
TGCGCCAGCAGCGAGGGGACAGGGGGGGCCGGGGAGCTGTTTTTT
CASSEGTGGAGELFF
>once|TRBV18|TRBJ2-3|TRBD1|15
TGTGCCAGCTCACCACGGGACAGGGTAACAGATACGCAGTATTTT
CASSPRDRVTDTQYF
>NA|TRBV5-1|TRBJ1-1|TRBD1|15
TGCGCCAGCAGCTTGGTGCAGGGGGACAGCACTGAAGCTTTCTTT
CASSLVQGDSTEAFF
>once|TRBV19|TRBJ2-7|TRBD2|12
TGTGCCAGTAGCGGACTAGCGCGCGAGCAGTACTTC
CASSGLAREQYF
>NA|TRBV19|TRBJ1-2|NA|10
TGTGCCAGTTATCGGGATGGCTACACCTTC
CASYRDGYTF
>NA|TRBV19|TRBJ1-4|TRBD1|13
TGTGCCAGTAGTCCGGGACAGGGTAACGAGGTGTTTTTT
CASSPGQGNEVFF
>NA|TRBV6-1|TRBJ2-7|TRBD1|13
TGTGCCAGCAGTGATGGACAGGCGGGCGAGCAGTACTTC
CASSDGQAGEQYF
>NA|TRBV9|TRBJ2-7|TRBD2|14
TGTGCCAGCAGCGTATACCTAGCGGATTACGAGCAGTACTTC
CASSVYLADYEQYF
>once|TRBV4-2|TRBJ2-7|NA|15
TGTGCCAGCAGCCAAGGTAGCGTGAAGAGATACGAGCAGTACTTC
CASSQGSVKRYEQYF
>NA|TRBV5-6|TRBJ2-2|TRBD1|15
TGTGCCAGCAGCACGGGCCCAGGGGGCCTCGGGGAGCTGTTTTTT
CASSTGPGGLGELFF
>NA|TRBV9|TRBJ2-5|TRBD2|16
TGTGCCAGCAGCGGGACTAGCGGGGGGGCGGGAGAGACCCAGTACTTC
CASSGTSGGAGETQYF
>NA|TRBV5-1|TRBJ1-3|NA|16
TGCGCCAGCAGCTTGCGTCCTAGGCCCTCTGGAAACACCATATATTTT
CASSLRPRPSGNTIYF
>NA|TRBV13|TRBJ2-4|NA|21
TGTGCCAGCAGCTTTATACGCCACCTGGCGGAGCGGGTTCTAGCCAAAAACATTCAGTACTTC
CASSFIRHLAERVLAKNIQYF
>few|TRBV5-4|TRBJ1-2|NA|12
TGTGCCAGCAGCTTTGGCCAGTACGGCTACACCTTC
CASSFGQYGYTF
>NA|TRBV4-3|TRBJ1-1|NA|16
TGCGCCAGCAGCCAAGATAGGTCAGGCCTGAACACTGAAGCTTTCTTT
CASSQDRSGLNTEAFF
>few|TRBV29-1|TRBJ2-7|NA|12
TGCAGCACCCGACAGGGAGGCTACGAGCAGTACTTC
CSTRQGGYEQYF
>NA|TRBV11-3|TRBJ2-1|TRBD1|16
TGTGCCAGCAGTCCCTACCCTGGACAGGGCCACAATGAGCAGTTCTTC
CASSPYPGQGHNEQFF
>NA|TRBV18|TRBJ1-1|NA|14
TGTGCCAGCTCACCTGACAGCCAGGGGACTGAAGCTTTCTTT
CASSPDSQGTEAFF
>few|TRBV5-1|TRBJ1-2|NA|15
TGCGCCAGCAGCTTGAGAGGGTCAACTAACTATGGCTACACCTTC
CASSLRGSTNYGYTF
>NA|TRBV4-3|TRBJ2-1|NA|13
TGCGCCAGCAGCCAAGAAAATAGCGGTGAGCAGTTCTTC
CASSQENSGEQFF
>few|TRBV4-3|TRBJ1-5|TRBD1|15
TGCGCCAGCAGCCAAGGGACAGGGGAGGGCGAGCCCCAGCATTTT
CASSQGTGEGEPQHF
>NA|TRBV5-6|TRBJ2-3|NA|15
TGTGCCAGCAGCTTGGGGGGGCAGGGTACAGATACGCAGTATTTT
CASSLGGQGTDTQYF
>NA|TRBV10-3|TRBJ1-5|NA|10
TGTGCCGGGGGGGGTCAGCCCCAGCATTTT
CAGGGQPQHF
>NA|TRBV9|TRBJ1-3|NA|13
TGTGCCAGCAGCGTAGTGGGCGGAAACACCATATATTTT
CASSVVGGNTIYF
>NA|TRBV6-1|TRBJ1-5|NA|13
TGTGCCAGCAGTGGACAAAGTAATCAGCCCCAGCATTTT
CASSGQSNQPQHF
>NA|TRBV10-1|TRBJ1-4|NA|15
TGCGCCAGCAGTGTCGCGGGCACCCCGAATGAAAAACTGTTTTTT
CASSVAGTPNEKLFF
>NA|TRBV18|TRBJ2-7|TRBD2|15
TGTGCCAGCTCCCCCGGGACTAGCGGGAGTTACGAGCAGTACTTC
CASSPGTSGSYEQYF
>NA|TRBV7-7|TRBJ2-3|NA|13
TGTGCCAGCAGCTTTTCAAGCACAGATACGCAGTATTTT
CASSFSSTDTQYF
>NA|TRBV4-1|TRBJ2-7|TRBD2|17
TGCGCCAGCAGCCAAGATCAACTAGCGGGGATCGGTTACGAGCAGTACTTC
CASSQDQLAGIGYEQYF
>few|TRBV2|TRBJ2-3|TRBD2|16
TGTGCCAGCAGTGAAGCGACTAGCGGGGGGTTGGATACGCAGTATTTT
CASSEATSGGLDTQYF
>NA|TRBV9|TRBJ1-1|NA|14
TGTGCCAGCAGCGGATCGACAGCGAACACTGAAGCTTTCTTT
CASSGSTANTEAFF
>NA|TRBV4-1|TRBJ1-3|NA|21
TGCGCCAGCAGCCAAGATAGGGTTTCCGACCCGACAGGCCCTTCTGGAAACACCATATATTTT
CASSQDRVSDPTGPSGNTIYF
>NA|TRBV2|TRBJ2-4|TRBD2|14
TGTGCCAGCAGTGTCGGGGGGACCCAAAACATTCAGTACTTC
CASSVGGTQNIQYF
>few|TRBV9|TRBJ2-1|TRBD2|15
TGTGCCAGCAGCGTAGGGCTAGCGGGAGAGGATGAGCAGTTCTTC
CASSVGLAGEDEQFF